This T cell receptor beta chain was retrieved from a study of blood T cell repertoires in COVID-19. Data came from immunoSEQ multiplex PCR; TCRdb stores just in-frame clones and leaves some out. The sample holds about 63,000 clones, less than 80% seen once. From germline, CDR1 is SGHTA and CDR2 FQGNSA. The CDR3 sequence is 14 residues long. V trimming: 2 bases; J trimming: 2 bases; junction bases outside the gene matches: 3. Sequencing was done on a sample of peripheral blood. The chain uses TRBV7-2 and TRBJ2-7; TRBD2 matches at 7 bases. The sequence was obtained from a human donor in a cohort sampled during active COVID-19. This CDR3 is CASSLTGGTYEQYF. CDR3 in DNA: TGTGCCAGCAGCTTAACGGGGGGAACCTACGAGCAGTACTTC.